The sequence of this T cell receptor (beta chain) was determined in a study of vaccination effects on CD4 cells after COVID-19. For the study at large: Each person got two doses of an mRNA SARS-CoV-2 vaccine, BNT162b2 or mRNA-1273. Regarding the study as a whole: Early post-infection timepoints were missing from the study, which also had few convalescent patients. The vaccine-induced clones of healthy vaccinees included only 1 of 255 that cross-reacted with common cold coronaviruses.

Sequencing used immunoSEQ multiplex PCR; TCRdb keeps in-frame clones, though not all of them. Of more than 50,000 clones in the sample, 81% were seen once. This CDR3 comprises 16 residues. V shed 2 bases and J 9 bases; nucleotides not matched to a gene: 8. The V gene's germline CDR1 is SGHNT and CDR2 YYREEE (reference sequence). A few counts support this clone. As yet, its antigen is unknown. After expansion with viral peptide pools in the ViraFEST assay, antigen-specific CD4+ T cells were sequenced. After around 10 days in culture, the CD4+ T cells were isolated. For each well, 1.5 million to 2 million PBMC were cultured with 8.5 to 10 IU/ml IL-2 and roughly 9.8 ug/ml peptides.

This TCR was sampled from a human donor who received a COVID-19 vaccine. The chain links TRBV5-4 to TRBJ1-6, with TRBD1 matching 10 bases. This sample comprised CD4+ T cells from PBMCs cultured with HCoV-229E spike peptides, obtained before COVID-19 vaccination. The CDR3 is CASSFGRDRGGSPLHF. The CDR3, as DNA: TGTGCCAGCAGCTTCGGGAGGGACAGGGGTGGTTCACCCCTCCACTTT.